This T cell receptor (beta chain) derives from a study of regulatory T cells in long-lasting Graves disease. Documented time point: persistent/refractory GD, antithyroid drugs over 5 years with positive TRAb. Construction of the TCR library relied on RNA isolated from PBMCs. One endocrinology department in Xi'an, China, was where patients came from. This clonotype has only a few counts. The antigen remains undetermined. Trimming took off 5 bases at V and 5 bases at J, with 18 bases between the two ends. Germline loops: CDR1 SGHTA, CDR2 FQGNSA. There are 15 residues in the CDR3. Researchers made TCR beta libraries by using iRepertoire HTBI primers and running Arm-PCR on CDR3 regions. TCRdb reanalysed the multiplex PCR reads using MiXCR and keeps one entry per CDR3 protein. The table lists roughly 500,000 distinct CDR3 sequences, less than 25% of them singletons. General study points: It was possible that the small sample size reduced accuracy. Those with persistent Graves' had less TCR diversity than newly diagnosed patients.

This TCR was sampled from a female donor with Graves disease. V usage is TRBV7-2 and J usage is TRBJ1-1; D gene unclear. The material was peripheral blood mononuclear cells (PBMCs), obtained when the disease was refractory, from a patient treated with antithyroid drugs. The CDR3 DNA reads as TGTGCCAGCAGCCGCGCGCGGGCTGCGGGGACTGAAGCTTTCTTT. Protein: CASSRARAAGTEAFF.